This T cell receptor (beta chain) was obtained from a study of cytomegalovirus exposure and HLA in healthy donors. Study-level information: There were 117 million unique TCR beta sequences, drawn from about 180 million T cells, in an earlier analysis.

Primers included in the PCR were 60 Vbeta and 13 Jbeta primers. Libraries were prepared by immunoSEQ multiplex PCR; TCRdb keeps only in-frame clonotypes and omits some of them. The sample lists 70,000 to 90,000 clones; 84% were seen once. Regarding the study as a whole: Sequencing likely produced, as an artifact, a cluster of highly shared sequence variants. Apart from CMV serostatus, no immune exposure information was available. The study assumed roughly uniform donor sequencing depth for presence/absence analyses.

With respect to this clone: Its antigen is still unknown.

The receptor was isolated from a man aged 65 to 79 in good health and CMV-seropositive. Sequenced input: PBMCs.

The CDR3 coding sequence is TGTGCCAGCAGCTTATTAGCGGGAAACGAGCAGTACTTC. Residues: CASSLLAGNEQYF. V is TRBV7-2 and J is TRBJ2-7, with 8 positions matching TRBD2. V lost 2 bases to trimming and J lost 5 bases; unmatched junction nucleotides: 2. There are 13 residues in the CDR3. Germline values: CDR1 SGHTA, CDR2 FQGNSA.